These T cell receptor beta chains were read from a single sample in a study of blood T cell repertoires in COVID-19. Method: immunoSEQ multiplex PCR; TCRdb's copy keeps in-frame clones and lacks some. Among about 240,000 clones listed, around 87% were seen once. Material: peripheral blood. These receptor sequences come from a woman between 45 and 65 years old with COVID-19, enrolled during active disease. The conserved cysteine and the conserved F or W are not part of the CDR3 here. Rows give clone size only sometimes, using once, few, many, or a class for an expanded clone.

j_gene,v_gene,abundance,CDR3aa
TRBJ2-1,TRBV7-9,.,ASSLRDRGHNEQF
TRBJ1-4,TRBV30,.,AWRDRSNEKLF
TRBJ1-1,TRBV19,.,ASSMIRLDTEAF
TRBJ2-1,TRBV13,.,ASSLGWRGQGLPDEQF
TRBJ2-5,TRBV12-3/TRBV12-4,.,ASSLAPDETQY
TRBJ2-2,TRBV10-3,.,AFEANTGELF
TRBJ1-2,TRBV30,few,AWSPSGGGYT
TRBJ1-5,TRBV19,.,ASSTMAGGYQPQH
TRBJ2-1,TRBV11-3,.,ASSAAGQSYNEQF
TRBJ2-6,TRBV5-4,.,ASSLPSGANVLT
TRBJ1-4,TRBV11-2,.,ASSLAYRGVKDEKLF
TRBJ2-7,TRBV5-1,once,ASRQDRGQSYEQY
TRBJ1-3,TRBV28,.,ASSTTPVSGNTIY
TRBJ2-2,TRBV24-1,.,ATSDFPRGTGELF
TRBJ2-3,TRBV9,few,ASSVAAVGTDTQY